This T cell receptor (beta chain) was identified in a study of response to subunit inactivated influenza vaccine. This clonotype showed up just a few times. Antigen specificity is unknown. General study results and limits: Authors suggested seasonal influenza vaccinations each recruit few new T cells.

Trimming shortened V by 0 bases and J by 5 bases, and 16 bases separated the two germline ends. The germline V gene encodes CDR1 DFQATT and CDR2 SNEGSKA (reference sequence). The CDR3 consists of 16 residues. One entry per CDR3 protein, called by TCRdb with MiXCR from the RT-PCR reads. This sample carries 800,000 or so distinct CDR3 sequences, around 20% of them seen once, and the ten largest clones take more than 8.5%. The TCR originated in a man in his fifties or sixties who received an inactivated influenza vaccine. The V gene is TRBV20-1, the J gene TRBJ1-4; D may be TRBD1 (5 bases). This specimen consisted of PBMCs from blood, obtained 5 days after vaccination. Here the CDR3 reads CSARDRQTNRNEKLFF. CDR3 nucleotide sequence: TGCAGTGCTAGAGACCGACAGACTAACCGAAATGAAAAACTGTTTTTT.